A selection of T cell receptor beta chains follows, all from one sample in a study of cytomegalovirus exposure and HLA in healthy donors. Profiling relied on immunoSEQ multiplex PCR, and the TCRdb table lists in-frame clones only, not all of them. Altogether 150,000 to 200,000 clones are present, approximately 80% being singletons, with the ten largest covering 2.2%. The sequencing input was PBMCs. Receptors were obtained from a man in his forties or fifties in good health and CMV-seropositive. CDR3s include the opening cysteine and the closing phenylalanine or tryptophan. The D gene is left open where the match is weak. Some rows have no size entry. The others give once, few or many, or a class for an expanded clone.

V: TRBV4-2
length: 16
size: .
D: TRBD2
J: TRBJ2-5
CDR3: CASSQDGTSVQETQYF
DNA: TGTGCCAGCAGCCAAGACGGGACTAGCGTCCAAGAGACCCAGTACTTC

V: TRBV11-3
length: 13
size: .
D: .
J: TRBJ2-5
CDR3: CAGSPLAQETQYF
DNA: TGTGCCGGCAGCCCCTTGGCTCAAGAGACCCAGTACTTC

V: TRBV19
length: 14
size: .
D: TRBD1
J: TRBJ1-2
CDR3: CASTKDRGQGGYTF
DNA: TGTGCCAGTACCAAGGACAGGGGGCAGGGCGGCTACACCTTC

V: TRBV7-2
length: 14
size: .
D: .
J: TRBJ2-1
CDR3: CASSLAAVNNEQFF
DNA: TGTGCCAGCAGCTTAGCTGCGGTTAACAATGAGCAGTTCTTC

V: TRBV5-1
length: 13
size: .
D: .
J: TRBJ1-1
CDR3: CASSPIGVTEAFF
DNA: TGCGCCAGCAGCCCCATCGGGGTCACTGAAGCTTTCTTT

V: TRBV7-9
length: 18
size: .
D: TRBD1
J: TRBJ1-5
CDR3: CASSLRDRESMGNQPQHF
DNA: TGTGCCAGCAGCTTAAGGGACAGGGAGTCGATGGGCAATCAGCCCCAGCATTTT

V: TRBV5-8
length: 12
size: few
D: .
J: TRBJ2-7
CDR3: CASSLSPYEQYF
DNA: TGTGCCAGCAGCTTGAGCCCCTACGAGCAGTACTTC

V: TRBV30
length: 13
size: .
D: TRBD2
J: TRBJ2-5
CDR3: CASAGGPWETQYF
DNA: TGTGCCTCAGCGGGGGGGCCTTGGGAGACCCAGTACTTC

V: TRBV7-9
length: 13
size: .
D: .
J: TRBJ1-4
CDR3: CASSLGQNEKLFF
DNA: TGTGCCAGCAGCTTAGGGCAGAATGAAAAACTGTTTTTT

V: TRBV27
length: 14
size: .
D: .
J: TRBJ2-7
CDR3: CASSIDSYSYEQYF
DNA: TGTGCCAGCAGTATAGACAGCTACTCCTACGAGCAGTACTTC

V: TRBV4-1
length: 18
size: .
D: TRBD2
J: TRBJ2-3
CDR3: CASSQGGLAGGHGDTQYF
DNA: TGCGCCAGCAGCCAAGGGGGGCTAGCGGGGGGGCATGGAGATACGCAGTATTTT

V: TRBV7-9
length: 16
size: .
D: TRBD2
J: TRBJ2-5
CDR3: CASSLALAGGQETQYF
DNA: TGTGCCAGCAGCTTAGCACTAGCGGGGGGGCAAGAGACCCAGTACTTC

V: TRBV10-1
length: 15
size: .
D: TRBD1
J: TRBJ1-1
CDR3: CASSSTGDGNTEAFF
DNA: TGCGCCAGCAGCTCTACAGGGGACGGGAACACTGAAGCTTTCTTT

V: TRBV28
length: 15
size: .
D: TRBD2
J: TRBJ2-7
CDR3: CASSSMGLAGGEQYF
DNA: TGTGCCAGCAGTTCGATGGGACTAGCGGGGGGCGAGCAGTACTTC

V: TRBV4-1
length: 15
size: .
D: .
J: TRBJ1-1
CDR3: CASSQVGGLNTEAFF
DNA: TGCGCCAGCAGCCAAGTTGGAGGGTTGAACACTGAAGCTTTCTTT

V: TRBV5-1
length: 14
size: .
D: .
J: TRBJ2-3
CDR3: CASSSWGGTDTQYF
DNA: TGCGCCAGCAGCTCCTGGGGGGGCACAGATACGCAGTATTTT

V: TRBV9
length: 17
size: few
D: TRBD2
J: TRBJ2-3
CDR3: CASSNPLGTSGGDTQYF
DNA: TGTGCCAGCAGCAACCCTCTCGGGACTAGCGGGGGGGATACGCAGTATTTT

V: TRBV19
length: 17
size: .
D: TRBD2
J: TRBJ2-1
CDR3: CASSIHSGGASNNEQFF
DNA: TGTGCCAGTAGTATCCATAGCGGGGGAGCAAGTAACAATGAGCAGTTCTTC

V: TRBV19
length: 14
size: .
D: TRBD1
J: TRBJ1-5
CDR3: CASSRTGVNQPQHF
DNA: TGTGCCAGTAGTAGGACAGGGGTCAATCAGCCCCAGCATTTT

V: TRBV13
length: 15
size: .
D: .
J: TRBJ2-3
CDR3: CASSPTGGSTDTQYF
DNA: TGTGCCAGCAGCCCAACAGGAGGGAGCACAGATACGCAGTATTTT

V: TRBV11-2
length: 15
size: .
D: TRBD2
J: TRBJ2-1
CDR3: CASSFLIAGGNEQFF
DNA: TGTGCCAGCAGCTTCCTAATAGCGGGGGGAAATGAGCAGTTCTTC

V: TRBV11-1
length: 18
size: .
D: .
J: TRBJ2-6
CDR3: CASSLLGSESSGANVLTF
DNA: TGTGCCAGCAGCTTACTCGGGAGCGAAAGCTCTGGGGCCAACGTCCTGACTTTC

V: TRBV4-1
length: 13
size: few
D: .
J: TRBJ1-2
CDR3: CASSQDSNYGYTF
DNA: TGCGCCAGCAGCCAGGACAGTAACTATGGCTACACCTTC

V: TRBV25-1
length: 17
size: .
D: .
J: TRBJ2-4
CDR3: CASSESLTGVAKNIQYF
DNA: TGTGCCAGCAGTGAATCGCTAACCGGGGTAGCCAAAAACATTCAGTACTTC

V: TRBV27
length: 15
size: .
D: TRBD2
J: TRBJ2-6
CDR3: CASSFGRVGANVLTF
DNA: TGTGCCAGCAGTTTTGGGAGGGTTGGGGCCAACGTCCTGACTTTC

V: TRBV9
length: 14
size: .
D: TRBD1
J: TRBJ2-3
CDR3: CASSTTGVADTQYF
DNA: TGTGCCAGCAGCACAACAGGGGTGGCAGATACGCAGTATTTT

V: TRBV7-2
length: 16
size: .
D: TRBD1
J: TRBJ2-3
CDR3: CASSFAGQGATDTQYF
DNA: TGTGCCAGCAGCTTCGCCGGACAGGGGGCTACAGATACGCAGTATTTT

V: TRBV11-2
length: 12
size: once
D: .
J: TRBJ2-7
CDR3: CASSWDTYEQYF
DNA: TGTGCCAGCAGCTGGGACACCTACGAGCAGTACTTC

V: TRBV9
length: 16
size: once
D: TRBD1
J: TRBJ2-7
CDR3: CASSVGGQGAHYEQYF
DNA: TGTGCCAGCAGCGTAGGAGGACAGGGGGCCCACTACGAGCAGTACTTC